This TCR beta chain was recorded in a study of T cell clonotyping in hematopoietic cell transplantation. As for the study in general: Recipient samples before transplant were obtained post-cytoreduction. General study results and limits: Few recipient clonotypes overlapped donors; over 95% were de novo at given depth. Without cell sorting, CD4 versus CD8 contributions remain unresolved. Pathologically expanded recipient clonotypes increased progressively from day 30 to day 180 as diversity fell.

The time point denotes: recipient sample about 28 days before transplant, after cytoreduction. This CDR3 has 12 amino acids. Trimming removed 3 bases from V and 1 base from J, with 3 bases in between. CDR1 and CDR2 from the germline V gene are SGHTA and FQGNSA. Generated by immunoSEQ multiplex PCR, the TCRdb table keeps only in-frame clones and is missing some. Of approximately 27,000 clones in the sample, 93% were seen once. As regards this clone: Its antigen remains unknown.

The starting material was peripheral blood mononuclear cells, obtained before stem cell transplant. This chain links TRBV7-2 with TRBJ1-1; no firm D call. The sequence was collected from a man aged 50-60 years with acute myeloid leukemia. Some clones in this sample may be carry-over from other donors' samples. The DNA for the CDR3 is TGTGCCAGCAGCTTTGAGAACACTGAAGCTTTCTTT. Amino acids: CASSFENTEAFF.